These 23 T cell receptor beta chains came from one sample sequenced in a study of blood T cell repertoires in COVID-19. Clones were read by immunoSEQ multiplex PCR, and TCRdb kept only the in-frame ones, dropping some. This table holds 55,000 to 75,000 clones, about 90% found once. The sequencing input was peripheral blood. Receptor source: a human donor in a cohort sampled during active COVID-19.

The rearrangement uses TRBV5-8 and TRBJ1-1, with TRBD1 matching over 9 bases. The trim removed 3 bases at V and 0 bases at J, leaving 15 bases unmatched. CDR3 length equals 19 residues. Germline values: CDR1 SGHTS, CDR2 YDEGEE. The CDR3 coding sequence is TGTGCCAGCAGCTCCCCGATTACAGGGGGCGGGAGGATGAACACTGAAGCTTTCTTT. Residues: CASSSPITGGGRMNTEAFF.

This clone was recorded only once. The V and J genes are TRBV28 and TRBJ2-7; 12 nucleotides agree with TRBD1. Trimming took 5 bases from V and 3 from J; bases not matched to a gene: 14. The CDR3 runs to 18 residues. Germline-derived CDR1 and CDR2 are MDHEN and SYDVKM. The CDR3 DNA reads as TGTGCCAGCAGTCTTATGCTCGGGACAGGGGGCAGTGTCTACGAGCAGTACTTC. Encoded protein: CASSLMLGTGGSVYEQYF. Together with reference TRBV28 and TRBJ2-7, the CDR3 gives the full variable domain: DVKVTQSSRYLVKRTGEKVFLECVQDMDHENMFWYRQDPGLGLRLIYFSYDVKMKEKGDIPEGYSVSREKKERFSLILESASTNQTSMYLCASSLMLGTGGSVYEQYFGPGTRLTVT.

This clone was counted between two and nine times. The CDR3 sequence: CASSPLTGEVTEAFF. In DNA, the CDR3 is TGTGCCAGCAGCCCCTTGACAGGGGAAGTAACTGAAGCTTTCTTT. This chain connects TRBV11-2 to TRBJ1-1, with 8 bases that match TRBD1. V was clipped by 5 bases and J by 5 bases; unmatched bases: 10. The CDR3 sequence is 15 residues long. Germline CDR1 SGHAT, CDR2 FQNNGV. Together with reference TRBV11-2 and TRBJ1-1, the CDR3 gives the full variable domain: EAGVAQSPRYKIIEKRQSVAFWCNPISGHATLYWYQQILGQGPKLLIQFQNNGVVDDSQLPKDRFSAERLKGVDSTLKIQPAKLEDSAVYLCASSPLTGEVTEAFFGQGTRLTVV.

This chain links TRBV2 with TRBJ1-6, with TRBD1 matching over 8 bases. Trimming at V came to 2 bases and at J to 6 bases, leaving 3 bases not matched to a gene. The CDR3 covers 15 residues. Germline loops: CDR1 SNHLY, CDR2 FYNNEI. The DNA of the CDR3 is TGTGCCAGCAGTGAAAGGACAGGGAGTAATTCACCCCTCCACTTT. Encoded protein: CASSERTGSNSPLHF.

This chain connects TRBV5-8 to TRBJ2-7, with D perhaps matching TRBD1 (5 bases). The CDR3 covers 14 residues. Germline V lookup: CDR1 SGHTS, CDR2 YDEGEE. Trimming left V 0 bases short and J 0 bases short, with 7 bases between. CDR3 coding DNA: TGTGCCAGCAGCTTGGCCGGACACTCCTACGAGCAGTACTTC. It yields the protein CASSLAGHSYEQYF.

The chain combines TRBV4-1 with TRBJ2-7, with 8 bases lining up with TRBD2. Germline CDR1 is MGHRA and CDR2 is YSYEKL. J lost 3 bases, V lost 0 bases, and 4 bases had no gene match. The CDR3 covers 15 residues. The CDR3 is CASSQEGTSGYEQYF. CDR3 DNA: TGCGCCAGCAGCCAAGAAGGAACTAGCGGCTACGAGCAGTACTTC.

This clone was observed once. The chain links TRBV7-6 to TRBJ1-2, with a possible D match to TRBD1 (6 bases). CDR1 and CDR2 from the germline V gene are SGHVS and FNYEAQ. Trimming pared 5 bases from V and 3 bases from J, leaving 16 bases between. The CDR3 has 15 residues. Here the CDR3 reads CASSEANRDHYGYTF. CDR3 nucleotide sequence: TGTGCCAGCAGCGAGGCCAACAGGGATCACTATGGCTACACCTTC. Complete variable domain (other parts from reference TRBV7-6 and TRBJ1-2): GAGVSQSPRYKVTKRGQDVALRCDPISGHVSLYWYRQALGQGPEFLTYFNYEAQQDKSGLPNDRFSAERPEGSISTLTIQRTEQRDSAMYRCASSEANRDHYGYTFGSGTRLTVV.

The chain is built from TRBV7-9 and TRBJ1-1; no clear D. V lost 6 bases and J lost 1, with 12 bases in between. Germline V gene lookup returns CDR1 SEHNR and CDR2 FQNEAQ (reference sequence). This CDR3 spans 14 amino acids. CDR3 nucleotides: TGTGCCAGCAGTTTTGTTATGTCGAACACTGAAGCTTTCTTT. Translated: CASSFVMSNTEAFF.

The rearrangement links TRBV13 to TRBJ2-2, with a tentative D call TRBD2 (5 bases). Germline lookup yields CDR1 PRHDT and CDR2 FYEKMQ (reference sequence). The length of the CDR3 is 17 residues. V was clipped by 7 bases and J by 3 bases, with 21 bases between them. DNA of the CDR3: TGTGCCAGCATGCCAGCGGTCGAGTCCAAGGACACCGGGGAGCTGTTTTTT. This encodes CASMPAVESKDTGELFF.

The chain combines TRBV7-2 with TRBJ1-1; TRBD1 is a possible D gene (5 bases). This CDR3 spans 15 amino acids. Trimming stripped 5 bases from V and 1 base from J, with 14 bases between. CDR1 is SGHTA, CDR2 FQGNSA, per germline. The CDR3: CASSLAGLPNTEAFF. In DNA form, the CDR3 reads TGTGCCAGCAGCCTGGCGGGACTGCCGAACACTGAAGCTTTCTTT.

The genes are TRBV12-3 or TRBV12-4 and TRBJ2-7; 8 bases map to TRBD1. J gave up 6 bases and V 5 bases, and 6 bases lay outside the gene matches. This CDR3 spans 13 amino acids. This CDR3 is CASSTGTGGEQYF. The CDR3 DNA reads as TGTGCCAGCAGTACCGGGACAGGAGGCGAGCAGTACTTC.

For the CDR3, the DNA is TGTGCCAGCAGCCAAGCGGGGAGGGATGGCTACACCTTC. Translation: CASSQAGRDGYTF. The V gene is TRBV3-1 (or the pseudogene TRBV3-2), the J gene TRBJ1-2; D is uncertain. Germline loops: CDR1 LGHDT, CDR2 YNNKEL (reference sequence). V shed 1 base and J shed 6 bases, with 9 bases lying between them. This CDR3 has 13 amino acids.

This clone has only one observation. This chain connects TRBV19 to TRBJ2-2, with TRBD1 identical over 8 bases. V was pared by 5 bases and J by 2 bases, with 7 bases of the junction left unmatched. The germline CDR1 and CDR2 sequences are LNHDA and SQIVND (reference sequence). This CDR3 has 16 amino acids. CDR3 in DNA: TGTGCCAGTAGTTCACAGGGGGTGGGAAACACCGGGGAGCTGTTTTTT. It yields the protein CASSSQGVGNTGELFF.

This chain uses TRBV11-2 with TRBJ2-7; 9 nucleotides align to TRBD1. V shed 3 bases, J shed 3 bases, and the junction held 9 bases outside the gene matches. From germline, CDR1 is SGHAT and CDR2 FQNNGV. This CDR3 is 16 amino acids long. The DNA of the CDR3 is TGTGCCAGCAGCTTCGGGATCCGGGACAGGGACTACGAGCAGTACTTC. Translated: CASSFGIRDRDYEQYF. The variable domain in full, with the rest retrieved from reference TRBV11-2 and TRBJ2-7, is EAGVAQSPRYKIIEKRQSVAFWCNPISGHATLYWYQQILGQGPKLLIQFQNNGVVDDSQLPKDRFSAERLKGVDSTLKIQPAKLEDSAVYLCASSFGIRDRDYEQYFGPGTRLTVT.

The chain couples TRBV28 to TRBJ1-5, with TRBD1 matching 8 bases. Per germline, CDR1 MDHEN and CDR2 SYDVKM. The CDR3 length is 15 residues. J was trimmed by 8 bases and V by 8 bases; bases with no gene match: 14. CDR3 coding DNA: TGTGCCAGCTCTAGGGACAGGAGATTCGGGGAGCCCCAGCATTTT. This translates into CASSRDRRFGEPQHF.

The chain carries TRBV5-3 and TRBJ1-5, with TRBD1 as a possible D gene (6 bases). TRBV5-3 is an open reading frame whose function is uncertain. Between the trimmed V and J ends, which lost 2 bases and 1 base, there was a span of 13 bases. The CDR3 totals 16 residues. CDR3 nucleotide sequence: TGTGCCAGAAGCTTTACAGGGCCGTCGAGCAATCAGCCCCAGCATTTT. Its translation is CARSFTGPSSNQPQHF.

The rearrangement links TRBV3-1 (or the pseudogene TRBV3-2) to TRBJ2-5, with a weak D call TRBD2 (6 bases). Germline V CDR1 and CDR2: LGHDT, YNNKEL (reference sequence). CDR3 length: 15 amino acids. Trimming took off 0 bases at V and 10 bases at J, with 18 bases between the two ends. The CDR3 loop is CASSQDGKEGRSQYF. The CDR3 DNA follows: TGTGCCAGCAGCCAAGATGGTAAGGAGGGACGAAGCCAGTACTTC.

The chain employs TRBV7-9 and TRBJ2-7, with D uncertain. V was pared by 0 bases and J by 3 bases, with 18 bases between. This CDR3 region has 17 residues. Germline CDR1 is SEHNR and CDR2 is FQNEAQ (reference sequence). CDR3 in DNA: TGTGCCAGCAGCTTAGCTGGATCAGGTATGGGCTTCTACGAGCAGTACTTC. Translation: CASSLAGSGMGFYEQYF.

The genes are TRBV7-2 and TRBJ2-7; 7 bases map to TRBD1. Germline CDR1 SGHTA, CDR2 FQGNSA. V shed 6 bases and J 3 bases; nucleotides not matched to a gene: 8. The CDR3 consists of 14 residues. CDR3 nucleotides: TGTGCCAGCAGTTCTACCGGGACAGACTACGAGCAGTACTTC. It yields the protein CASSSTGTDYEQYF.

The rearrangement links TRBV27 to TRBJ1-6, with a possible D match to TRBD1 (6 bases). The CDR3 has 18 residues. CDR1 and CDR2 from the germline V gene are MNHEY and SMNVEV (reference sequence). V lost 0 bases and J lost 4, with 16 bases in between. In DNA, the CDR3 is TGTGCCAGCAGTTTATCCCAGGGGCCCTACACGTATAATTCACCCCTCCACTTT. Its translation: CASSLSQGPYTYNSPLHF.

The chain couples TRBV9 to TRBJ2-5, with 9 bases identical to TRBD2. This CDR3 has 16 residues. The ends lost 0 bases at V and 3 bases at J; junction bases unmatched: 6. Germline V gene lookup returns CDR1 SGDLS and CDR2 YYNGEE. The CDR3 DNA follows: TGTGCCAGCAGCGTAGGGTGGCGGGGGGGCGAAGAGACCCAGTACTTC. Protein: CASSVGWRGGEETQYF.

The chain uses TRBV30 and TRBJ1-1; TRBD1 aligns across 7 bases. Germline CDR1 reads GTSNPN; CDR2 reads SVGIG (reference sequence). This CDR3 region has 12 residues. V shed 4 bases and J 3 bases; nucleotides not matched to a gene: 2. The CDR3 protein is CAWMGQYTEAFF. The CDR3 DNA sequence: TGTGCCTGGATGGGACAGTACACTGAAGCTTTCTTT.

The V and J genes are TRBV10-1 and TRBJ1-1; 7 bases are shared with TRBD1. Germline-derived CDR1 and CDR2 are WNHNN and SYGVQD (reference sequence). The CDR3 loop spans 15 amino acids. The ends lost 2 bases at V and 4 bases at J; junction bases unmatched: 7. The CDR3 loop reads CASSEQKGAGTEAFF. The CDR3 DNA is TGCGCCAGCAGTGAGCAGAAGGGGGCGGGCACTGAAGCTTTCTTT.